The next 16 T cell receptor beta chains were all read from a single sample in a study of shared clonotypes between healthy human individuals. Generated by immunoSEQ multiplex PCR, the TCRdb table keeps only in-frame clones and is missing some. This table holds millions of clones, 85% to 95% found once. The material sequenced was naive CD4+ T cells sorted from blood. Specified subset: CD45RA+ positively selected. These receptors were obtained from a man in his late teens or twenties in good health.

V is TRBV2 and J is TRBJ2-4; D uncertain. CDR3 length: 12 residues. Trimming shortened V by 6 bases and J by 12 bases, and 15 bases separated the two germline ends. Germline V gives CDR1 SNHLY, CDR2 FYNNEI. CDR3 region: CASRTPARNQYF. Written as DNA, the CDR3 is TGTGCCAGCAGGACCCCGGCTCGGAATCAGTACTTC.

The chain has TRBV5-1 and TRBJ2-1; D is uncertain. Between the trimmed V and J ends, which lost 0 bases and 7 bases, there was a span of 11 bases. CDR3 length: 14 amino acids. Germline assignment: CDR1 SGHRS and CDR2 YFSETQ. CDR3 loop: CASSLVGHGNEQFF. In nucleotides, the CDR3 is TGCGCCAGCAGCTTGGTTGGGCATGGGAATGAGCAGTTCTTC.

The chain joins TRBV5-1 to TRBJ1-4; D is possibly TRBD1 (5 bases). Trimming took 2 bases from V and 2 from J, leaving 10 bases between them. Germline-derived CDR1 and CDR2 are SGHRS and YFSETQ. The CDR3 runs to 15 residues. CDR3: CASSFTGGTNEKLFF. In DNA, the CDR3 is TGCGCCAGCAGCTTCACAGGTGGCACTAATGAAAAACTGTTTTTT. Variable domain in full (rest from reference TRBV5-1 and TRBJ1-4): KAGVTQTPRYLIKTRGQQVTLSCSPISGHRSVSWYQQTPGQGLQFLFEYFSETQRNKGNFPGRFSGRQFSNSRSEMNVSTLELGDSALYLCASSFTGGTNEKLFFGSGTQLSVL.

This chain connects TRBV5-4 to TRBJ2-4; a weak D match, TRBD1 (6 bases). V shed 5 bases and J shed 4 bases, with 19 bases lying between them. This CDR3 comprises 16 residues. Germline CDR1 is SGHNT and CDR2 is YYREEE (reference sequence). CDR3 DNA sequence: TGTGCCAGCAGTGTCACAGGGTATGGGGGAAAAAACATTCAGTACTTC. This sequence encodes CASSVTGYGGKNIQYF.

This chain connects TRBV7-9 to TRBJ1-1; D unresolved. The CDR3 extends over 15 amino acids. Trimming left V 1 base short and J 1 base short, with 10 bases between. Germline CDR1 and CDR2: SEHNR and FQNEAQ (reference sequence). The CDR3 DNA reads as TGTGCCAGCAGCTTAGGTGGAGGAGGGAACACTGAAGCTTTCTTT. This translates into CASSLGGGGNTEAFF.

In its sample, this clone was seen once. The chain's CDR3 is CASKPGFTSYEQYF. The DNA for the CDR3 is TGTGCCAGTAAACCAGGGTTTACCTCCTACGAGCAGTACTTC. The rearrangement uses TRBV19 and TRBJ2-7; D is perhaps TRBD1 (5 bases). CDR3 length: 14 amino acids. V was cut by 7 bases and J by 0 bases, with 13 bases left in between. Germline CDR1 is LNHDA and CDR2 is SQIVND (reference sequence).

In DNA, the CDR3 is TGTGCCAGCAGCTTCAACGGGGCAACTCCCCTCACAGATACGCAGTATTTT. It translates to CASSFNGATPLTDTQYF. The chain employs TRBV7-8 and TRBJ2-3, with D tentatively TRBD1 or TRBD2 (5 bases each). Germline CDR1 and CDR2: SGHVS and FQNEAQ. The CDR3 length is 17 residues. V was cut by 3 bases and J by 2 bases, with 18 bases left in between.

The V gene is TRBV7-9, the J gene TRBJ1-2; D unclear. V dropped 1 base and J dropped 6 bases, with 9 bases sitting between them. CDR3 length: 13 amino acids. Per germline, CDR1 SEHNR and CDR2 FQNEAQ (reference sequence). Here the CDR3 reads CASSLGHSDGYTF. Written as DNA, the CDR3 is TGTGCCAGCAGCTTAGGCCACAGCGATGGCTACACCTTC.

This rearrangement joins TRBV2 to TRBJ2-2; D may correspond to TRBD1 or TRBD2 (5 bases each). The germline V gene encodes CDR1 SNHLY and CDR2 FYNNEI. There are 16 residues in the CDR3. Trimming shortened V by 4 bases and J by 0 bases, and 12 bases separated the two germline ends. CDR3 region: CASSVGTPANTGELFF. The CDR3 region has the DNA TGTGCCAGCAGTGTGGGGACCCCCGCGAACACCGGGGAGCTGTTTTTT.

This rearrangement joins TRBV13 to TRBJ1-2, with TRBD1 as a possible D gene (5 bases). The CDR3 sequence is 13 residues long. Germline CDR1 reads PRHDT; CDR2 reads FYEKMQ (reference sequence). Trimming removed 1 base at V and 6 bases at J, with 9 bases between. The CDR3 protein is CASSLDRGNGYTF. Written as DNA, the CDR3 is TGTGCCAGCAGCTTAGATCGGGGGAATGGCTACACCTTC.

This sequence joins TRBV2 and TRBJ2-7; D is perhaps TRBD1 (5 bases). This CDR3 region has 15 residues. Trimming removed 1 base at V and 0 bases at J, with 10 bases between. Per the germline V gene, CDR1 is SNHLY and CDR2 is FYNNEI. The chain's CDR3 is CASSEDRLTSYEQYF. CDR3 DNA sequence: TGTGCCAGCAGTGAAGACAGGTTAACCTCCTACGAGCAGTACTTC.

The V gene is TRBV28, the J gene TRBJ2-1, with D maybe TRBD2 (5 bases). Germline V gene lookup returns CDR1 MDHEN and CDR2 SYDVKM. Trimming left V 5 bases short and J 5 bases short, with 16 bases between. This CDR3 has 15 amino acids. The CDR3 loop reads CASSKSGFRNNEQFF. CDR3 bases: TGTGCCAGCAGTAAGAGCGGATTCAGAAACAATGAGCAGTTCTTC.

This chain connects TRBV21-1 to TRBJ2-6; the D call in the table, TRBD1, was not verified against the DNA. TRBV21-1 is termed a pseudogene. CDR3 size: 18 residues. CDR3 amino acids: CASSKIGGTVSGANVLTF. The CDR3 DNA is TGTGCCAGCAGCAAAATAGGTGGGACAGTCTCTGGGGCCAACGTCCTGACTTTC.

This chain joins TRBV30 and TRBJ1-3; D call uncertain. The CDR3 contains 13 residues. Germline V gene sequence: CDR1 GTSNPN, CDR2 SVGIG (reference sequence). Trimming cost V 0 bases and J 2 bases, with 5 bases left between them. The CDR3 nucleotides are TGTGCCTGGAGTGTGCGGACTGGAAACACCATATATTTT. Translation gives CAWSVRTGNTIYF.

J is TRBJ2-7 and V is TRBV6-5; the D gene is possibly TRBD1 (6 bases). Germline V lookup: CDR1 MNHEY, CDR2 SVGAGI. The CDR3 contains 12 residues. Trimming left V 10 bases short and J 3 bases short, with 13 bases between. The CDR3 nucleotides are TGTGCCACACAGGGAGATTACTACGAGCAGTACTTC. This sequence encodes CATQGDYYEQYF.

The chain uses TRBV7-8 and TRBJ2-7; D may be TRBD1 or TRBD2 (5 bases each). The CDR3 is made up of 13 amino acids. CDR1 is SGHVS and CDR2 is FQNEAQ in the germline V gene. The ends were cut back, 8 bases at V and 6 bases at J, with 17 bases in the middle. The CDR3 DNA reads TGTGCCAGCGCTACCACTCGTGGGGGCGAGCAGTACTTC. Protein: CASATTRGGEQYF. The full variable domain, its missing parts supplied by reference TRBV7-8 and TRBJ2-7, is GAGVSQSPRYKVAKRGQDVALRCDPISGHVSLFWYQQALGQGPEFLTYFQNEAQLDKSGLPSDRFFAERPEGSVSTLKIQRTQQEDSAVYLCASATTRGGEQYFGPGTRLTVT.